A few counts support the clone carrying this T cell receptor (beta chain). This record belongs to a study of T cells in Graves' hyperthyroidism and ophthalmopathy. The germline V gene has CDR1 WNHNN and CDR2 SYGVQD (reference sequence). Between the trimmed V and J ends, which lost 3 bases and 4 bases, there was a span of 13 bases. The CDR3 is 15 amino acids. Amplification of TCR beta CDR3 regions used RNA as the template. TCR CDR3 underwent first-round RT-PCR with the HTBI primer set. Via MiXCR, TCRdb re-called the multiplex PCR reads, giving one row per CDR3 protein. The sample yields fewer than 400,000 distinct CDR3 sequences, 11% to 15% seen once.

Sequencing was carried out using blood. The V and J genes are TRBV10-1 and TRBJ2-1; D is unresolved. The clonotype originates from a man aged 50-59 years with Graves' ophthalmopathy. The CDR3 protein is CASSEGPQTYNEQFF. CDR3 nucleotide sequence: TGCGCCAGCAGTGAAGGGCCACAAACTTACAATGAGCAGTTCTTC.